These 24 T cell receptor beta chains were sequenced from one sample in a study of T cell changes during pregnancy in multiple sclerosis. Measured with immunoSEQ multiplex PCR; TCRdb has only the in-frame clones, and not every one. The sample includes approximately 50,000 clones, less than 95% seen only once; the top ten take 5.5% to 8%. This specimen consisted of peripheral blood, obtained in the third trimester of pregnancy. The source is a female donor in good health, enrolled as a control in a pregnancy study.

The J gene is TRBJ2-7, the V gene TRBV28; D may be TRBD1 (5 bases). This CDR3 is 15 amino acids long. Germline V gene lookup returns CDR1 MDHEN and CDR2 SYDVKM. The germline V and J ends were trimmed by 4 bases and 0 bases, with 13 bases remaining between them. The CDR3 DNA is TGTGCCAGCAGTTCGCGTCGACAGAGCTCCTACGAGCAGTACTTC. Protein: CASSSRRQSSYEQYF.

This sequence joins TRBV6-5 and TRBJ2-7; D is unclear. CDR3 length: 12 residues. V gave up 11 bases and J gave up 3 bases, with 14 bases separating them. Germline CDR1 and CDR2: MNHEY and SVGAGI. Written as DNA, the CDR3 is TGTGCCGCCATTTCGCGCGGCTACGAGCAGTACTTC. This sequence encodes CAAISRGYEQYF.

The chain uses TRBV19 and TRBJ1-5; the D is unclear. The germline V gene encodes CDR1 LNHDA and CDR2 SQIVND (reference sequence). The CDR3 runs 15 residues. The ends were cut back, 5 bases at V and 3 bases at J, with 14 bases in the middle. The CDR3 region has the DNA TGTGCCAGTAGTTCTCGGCAGAGGAACAATCAGCCCCAGCATTTT. Its translation is CASSSRQRNNQPQHF.

J is TRBJ2-7 and V is TRBV7-9, with unresolved D. CDR3 length equals 14 residues. Germline CDR1 SEHNR, CDR2 FQNEAQ (reference sequence). The V gene lost 5 bases and the J gene lost 5 bases, with 16 bases spanning the gap. CDR3 in amino acids: CASSPTITLNEQYF. The CDR3 region has the DNA TGTGCCAGCAGCCCTACTATAACTCTGAACGAGCAGTACTTC.

V is TRBV2 and J is TRBJ2-1; 7 nucleotides match TRBD2. The trim removed 6 bases at V and 4 bases at J, leaving 9 bases unmatched. CDR3 length: 15 residues. Germline V gene data show CDR1 as SNHLY and CDR2 as FYNNEI. The CDR3 DNA reads TGTGCCAGCAGGGGAACTAGCGTGAAGTACAATGAGCAGTTCTTC. Amino acid sequence: CASRGTSVKYNEQFF.

The genes are TRBV10-3 and TRBJ2-2; D is possibly TRBD1 (6 bases). The CDR3 consists of 16 residues. Germline V gene sequence: CDR1 ENHRY, CDR2 SYGVKD. Trimming shortened V by 1 base and J by 1 base, and 10 bases separated the two germline ends. The DNA for the CDR3 is TGTGCCATCAGTGAGTACCCGGGACAGAACACCGGGGAGCTGTTTTTT. Amino acid sequence: CAISEYPGQNTGELFF.

This clone was observed a handful of times. V and J are TRBV10-3 and TRBJ1-6; 7 bases are a match to TRBD1. The CDR3 is 18 residues long. Germline CDR1 ENHRY, CDR2 SYGVKD. The trim removed 4 bases at V and 6 bases at J, leaving 15 bases unmatched. The CDR3 sequence: CAISGRQGSSPSNSPLHF. In DNA form, the CDR3 reads TGTGCCATCAGTGGAAGACAGGGCAGTTCGCCATCTAATTCACCCCTCCACTTT.

The V gene is TRBV7-2, the J gene TRBJ2-1; the match to TRBD2 covers 7 bases. This CDR3 is built from 15 residues. The J segment lost 0 bases and the V segment lost 5 bases, leaving 4 bases of the junction unmatched. Germline CDR1 is SGHTA and CDR2 is FQGNSA. CDR3 in DNA: TGTGCCAGCAGCACAACTAGCGTCTCCTACAATGAGCAGTTCTTC. Translation gives CASSTTSVSYNEQFF.

This chain uses TRBV6-6 with TRBJ1-2, with 7 bases fitting TRBD1. The CDR3 is 15 amino acids. CDR1 and CDR2 from the germline V gene are MNHNY and SVGAGI (reference sequence). V was clipped by 0 bases and J by 3 bases; unmatched bases: 4. The CDR3: CASSYSITGDYGYTF. As DNA, the CDR3 is TGTGCCAGCAGTTACTCGATTACAGGGGACTATGGCTACACCTTC.

The chain is built from TRBV30 and TRBJ2-7; the match to TRBD2 covers 7 bases. The CDR3 spans 14 residues. V lost 8 bases, J lost 6 bases, and 16 bases stayed unmatched. The germline gives CDR1 GTSNPN, CDR2 SVGIG (reference sequence). CDR3 region: CALTGLRKRGEQYF. The CDR3 DNA follows: TGTGCCCTTACGGGGCTTCGCAAGCGGGGCGAGCAGTACTTC.

This chain uses TRBV29-1 with TRBJ2-7, with D tentatively TRBD2 (6 bases). V lost 2 bases and J lost 0, with 8 bases in between. The CDR3 loop spans 13 amino acids. Germline CDR1 reads SQVTM; CDR2 reads ANQGSEA. In DNA form, the CDR3 reads TGCAGCGTTGAACGGGAGAGCTCCTACGAGCAGTACTTC. Its protein product is CSVERESSYEQYF.

As DNA, the CDR3 is TGTGCCAGCAGCTTAAGGGGGAAACCACAGGGCTTGGGGGAGACCCAGTACTTC. This encodes CASSLRGKPQGLGETQYF. The chain couples TRBV7-2 to TRBJ2-5; TRBD1 might be the D (6 bases). The germline gives CDR1 SGHTA, CDR2 FQGNSA. This CDR3 contains 18 residues. The V end lost 2 bases, the J end lost 5 bases, and 24 bases lay between the germline ends.

This chain uses TRBV10-2 with TRBJ2-7, with 8 bases fitting TRBD1. The CDR3 runs to 11 residues. V lost 6 bases to trimming and J lost 5 bases; unmatched junction nucleotides: 0. Germline V gene lookup returns CDR1 WSHSY and CDR2 SAAADI. In DNA form, the CDR3 reads TGCGCCAGCAGACAGGGGGACGAGCAGTACTTC. It codes for CASRQGDEQYF.

The chain joins TRBV11-3 to TRBJ1-2, with unresolved D. V lost 0 bases, J lost 4 bases, and 15 bases lay in between. CDR1 is SGHNT and CDR2 is YENEEA in the germline V gene. The CDR3 is 16 amino acids. In DNA, the CDR3 is TGTGCCAGCAGCTTAGATCAGTTGAGGGTTCCCTATGGCTACACCTTC. It codes for CASSLDQLRVPYGYTF.

This clone was observed once. This chain links TRBV10-3 with TRBJ2-1; 12 bases match TRBD2. The CDR3 loop spans 15 amino acids. Germline V gives CDR1 ENHRY, CDR2 SYGVKD. Unmatched junction bases numbered 4, after V lost 5 bases and J lost 5 bases. CDR3 in amino acids: CAISQTSGSNNEQFF. In nucleotides, the CDR3 is TGTGCCATCAGTCAGACTAGCGGGAGTAACAATGAGCAGTTCTTC.

This chain joins TRBV11-3 and TRBJ1-1, with no clear D. Between the trimmed V and J ends, which lost 0 bases and 3 bases, there was a span of 5 bases. Germline values: CDR1 SGHNT, CDR2 YENEEA. This CDR3 has 13 amino acids. CDR3 residues: CASSLESYTEAFF. Written as DNA, the CDR3 is TGTGCCAGCAGCTTAGAGAGTTACACTGAAGCTTTCTTT.

This chain joins TRBV11-2 and TRBJ1-3; TRBD1 is a possible D gene (5 bases). Germline loops: CDR1 SGHAT, CDR2 FQNNGV. Trimming cost V 0 bases and J 16 bases, with 16 bases left between them. The CDR3 sequence is 13 residues long. CDR3 amino acids: CASSLDLTGKIYF. For the CDR3, the DNA is TGTGCCAGCAGCTTAGATCTCACAGGAAAAATTTATTTT.

J is TRBJ1-3 and V is TRBV15; D gene ambiguous. Germline lookup yields CDR1 LNHNV and CDR2 YYDKDF (reference sequence). The CDR3 runs 14 residues. The V end was cut by 5 bases, the J end by 4 bases, with 12 bases between. The CDR3 spells CATSRVSEGNTIYF. The CDR3, as DNA: TGTGCCACCAGCCGGGTTAGCGAAGGAAACACCATATATTTT. Based on the CDR3 plus reference TRBV15 and TRBJ1-3, the full variable domain is DAMVIQNPRYQVTQFGKPVTLSCSQTLNHNVMYWYQQKSSQAPKLLFHYYDKDFNNEADTPDNFQSRRPNTSFCFLDIRSPGLGDTAMYLCATSRVSEGNTIYFGEGSWLTVV.

J is TRBJ2-7 and V is TRBV11-2; a weak D match, TRBD2 (5 bases). V was shortened by 0 bases and J by 3 bases, with 12 bases between the two germline ends. The CDR3 runs 15 residues. From germline, CDR1 is SGHAT and CDR2 FQNNGV. CDR3 sequence (DNA): TGTGCCAGCAGCTTAGATCGGGATGGAGTCTACGAGCAGTACTTC. This encodes CASSLDRDGVYEQYF.

The chain is built from TRBV19 and TRBJ1-2; maybe TRBD1 (5 bases). V was shortened by 2 bases and J by 1 base, with 11 bases between the two germline ends. This CDR3 region has 15 residues. Germline V gene sequence: CDR1 LNHDA, CDR2 SQIVND (reference sequence). CDR3 sequence: CASSIKGFGNYGYTF. The CDR3 DNA reads as TGTGCCAGTAGTATAAAGGGGTTCGGTAACTATGGCTACACCTTC.

This clone was seen just once. The rearrangement uses TRBV5-1 and TRBJ2-3, with 9 bases that match TRBD1. Germline assignment: CDR1 SGHRS and CDR2 YFSETQ. The CDR3 has 16 residues. V lost 4 bases, J lost 3 bases, and 9 bases stayed unmatched. As DNA, the CDR3 is TGCGCCAGCAGCCCAACCGGGACAGGGTGGACAGATACGCAGTATTTT. Its translation: CASSPTGTGWTDTQYF.

The rearrangement links TRBV10-3 to TRBJ2-7, with 7 bases lining up with TRBD1. The CDR3 spans 13 residues. CDR1 is ENHRY and CDR2 is SYGVKD in the germline V gene. The junction had 7 bases not matched to a gene; V was cut back by 9 bases and J by 2 bases. CDR3 in amino acids: CAIHRGETYEQYF. CDR3 DNA: TGTGCCATACACAGGGGCGAAACCTACGAGCAGTACTTC.

This sequence joins TRBV30 and TRBJ2-1, with 12 bases fitting TRBD2. The germline V gene has CDR1 GTSNPN and CDR2 SVGIG (reference sequence). The CDR3 is 15 amino acids. Trimming at V came to 3 bases and at J to 9 bases, leaving 9 bases not matched to a gene. This CDR3 reads CAWSTLAGGPLEQFF. CDR3 DNA sequence: TGTGCCTGGAGCACCCTAGCGGGAGGGCCACTTGAGCAGTTCTTC.

The V call is TRBV2, the J call TRBJ2-5, with 10 bases identical to TRBD2. Germline CDR1 reads SNHLY; CDR2 reads FYNNEI. J lost 5 bases, V lost 4 bases, and 7 bases had no gene match. CDR3 length: 15 residues. Written as DNA, the CDR3 is TGTGCCAGCAGTGCCCAGCGGGGGGGGAGGGAGACCCAGTACTTC. Residues: CASSAQRGGRETQYF.